This is a list of T cell receptor beta chains from one sample in a study of blood T cells in healthy people across ages. TCRdb reanalysed the 5' RACE reads using MiXCR and keeps one entry per CDR3 protein. The sample records around 1.5 million distinct CDR3 sequences, 42% being singletons. The sample comprised blood. The receptors stem from a woman under 30 in good health. Both conserved end residues are part of each CDR3. A D gene is named only where the DNA matches it firmly. Size is omitted from some rows. Given values are once, few, many or a class for expanded clones.

TGTGCCAGCAAGTTCCCGCTTGACAATGAGCAGTTCTTC | CASKFPLDNEQFF | TRBV2 | NA | TRBJ2-1 | NA
TGTGCCAGCTCACCCTCACCGGGGGACGGCTACACCTTC | CASSPSPGDGYTF | TRBV18 | NA | TRBJ1-2 | few
TGCAGTGGACTGGACAGGGGCGCCTCTCTGCAAGAGACCCAGTACTTC | CSGLDRGASLQETQYF | TRBV20-1 | TRBD1 | TRBJ2-5 | many
TGCAGTGCTAGTCACTCACAGGGTGAGGAGACCCAGTACTTC | CSASHSQGEETQYF | TRBV20-1 | NA | TRBJ2-5 | once
TGTGCCAGCAGACCTCGTAGAGAGTCTGAGCAGTACTTC | CASRPRRESEQYF | TRBV2 | NA | TRBJ2-7 | few
TGTGCCAGCAGCATTACCGGGACAAGGAACTATGGCTACACCTTC | CASSITGTRNYGYTF | TRBV7-3 | NA | TRBJ1-2 | NA
TGTGCCAGCACCCGAATTATGGGGGGCTATGGCTACACCTTC | CASTRIMGGYGYTF | TRBV2 | NA | TRBJ1-2 | NA
TGTGCCAGCAGTACCTATAGCGGGGGCCCCTACAATGAGCAGTACTTC | CASSTYSGGPYNEQYF | TRBV12-3/TRBV12-4 | TRBD2 | TRBJ2-7 | NA
TGTGCCAGCAGTCCCGGACAGGGGATGAACACTGAAGCTTTCTTT | CASSPGQGMNTEAFF | TRBV5-1 | TRBD1 | TRBJ1-1 | many
TGTGCCAGCAGCTTAGGAGGTGGTGGGATTCACAATGAGCAGTTCTTC | CASSLGGGGIHNEQFF | TRBV11-2 | NA | TRBJ2-1 | few
TGCAGTGCTAGAGACCAGACTAGCGGGAGGTCGCCCGAGCAGTACTTC | CSARDQTSGRSPEQYF | TRBV20-1 | TRBD2 | TRBJ2-7 | NA
TGTGCCAGCAGCGCGAGTCAGGACAGGGAGAGGGAGACCCAGTACTTC | CASSASQDRERETQYF | TRBV11-2 | TRBD1 | TRBJ2-5 | once
TGTGCCAGCAGTTATGGACTAGCGGAGCAGTACTTC | CASSYGLAEQYF | TRBV28 | TRBD2 | TRBJ2-7 | few
TGTGCCATCAGTGATGCTAGCGGGAGTTACGAGCAGTACTTC | CAISDASGSYEQYF | TRBV10-3 | TRBD2 | TRBJ2-7 | many
TGCGCCAGCAGCCAAGGGACAGGGCAAGGCTACACCTTC | CASSQGTGQGYTF | TRBV4-1 | TRBD1 | TRBJ1-2 | NA
TGTGCCAGCACAAAGTCTGGGTTGATGACAGTTGGCTACACCTTC | CASTKSGLMTVGYTF | TRBV3-1 | NA | TRBJ1-2 | few
TGCAGTGCTAGAGGGAGCATTCAGTACTTC | CSARGSIQYF | TRBV20-1 | NA | TRBJ2-4 | NA
TGCAGTGCAACCGGGACTAGCGAGTACAATGAGCAGTTCTTC | CSATGTSEYNEQFF | TRBV20-1 | TRBD2 | TRBJ2-1 | NA
TGTGCCAGCAGACCAGGGTGGACAGGCGTAGAGACCCAGTACTTC | CASRPGWTGVETQYF | TRBV6-5 | TRBD1 | TRBJ2-5 | NA
TGCGCCAGCAGCGTAAGGGTCAGCACAGATACGCAGTATTTT | CASSVRVSTDTQYF | TRBV4-1 | NA | TRBJ2-3 | NA
TGTGCCAGCAGTGACGGGGACAGGTTTGGATCAGAGACCCAGTACTTC | CASSDGDRFGSETQYF | TRBV6-1 | TRBD1 | TRBJ2-5 | NA
TGTGCCATCACCGTCGCGGAAAACTATGGCTACACCTTC | CAITVAENYGYTF | TRBV10-3 | NA | TRBJ1-2 | few
TGTGCCAGCAGCGCAAGACAGTTGAACACTGAAGCTTTCTTT | CASSARQLNTEAFF | TRBV9 | NA | TRBJ1-1 | once
TGTGCCAGCTGGAGGGGGGGTTGGAGCAATCAGCCCCAGCATTTT | CASWRGGWSNQPQHF | TRBV6-1 | NA | TRBJ1-5 | NA
TGCGCCAGCAGCCAGATGACAGCGAGCACAGATACGCAGTATTTT | CASSQMTASTDTQYF | TRBV4-1 | NA | TRBJ2-3 | NA
TGTGCCAGCAGTGGGGAGGTCCCGGGAGGAAACATTCAGTACTTC | CASSGEVPGGNIQYF | TRBV27 | TRBD2 | TRBJ2-4 | NA
TGTGCCAGCAGCTTAGTAGGTAGCGGGGCCGACGAGCAGTACTTC | CASSLVGSGADEQYF | TRBV7-2 | TRBD2 | TRBJ2-7 | NA
TGCAGTGCTAGAGGGGAGCGGGACCCCTACAATGAGCAGTTCTTC | CSARGERDPYNEQFF | TRBV20-1 | TRBD2 | TRBJ2-1 | NA
TGCAGTGCTAACTACCCGGGACAGGGGGCCCGACCTAACTATGGCTACACCTTC | CSANYPGQGARPNYGYTF | TRBV20-1 | TRBD1 | TRBJ1-2 | NA
TGCGCCAGCAGCTTGGCAAACAGGGGGACTGAAGCTTTCTTT | CASSLANRGTEAFF | TRBV5-1 | TRBD1 | TRBJ1-1 | NA
TGTGCCAGCAGTTTAGGCCAAGGGGTCGAGCAGTACTTC | CASSLGQGVEQYF | TRBV12-3/TRBV12-4 | NA | TRBJ2-7 | few
TGCAGTGCGCGAAACCGGGACAGGGTGTCCTACGAGCAGTACTTC | CSARNRDRVSYEQYF | TRBV20-1 | TRBD1 | TRBJ2-7 | NA
TGTGCCAGCAGTTTTTCACTAGCGGGATACACAGATACGCAGTATTTT | CASSFSLAGYTDTQYF | TRBV28 | TRBD2 | TRBJ2-3 | NA
TGTGCCATCAGTGAGGAGGGTGTGTATAGCAATCAGCCCCAGCATTTT | CAISEEGVYSNQPQHF | TRBV10-3 | NA | TRBJ1-5 | few
TGCAGCGTTAGTGCCGGGACAGGGTCATCCTATGGCTACACCTTC | CSVSAGTGSSYGYTF | TRBV29-1 | TRBD1 | TRBJ1-2 | NA
TGTGCCAGCTCTAAAGGACAGGTACCCACCTACGAGCAGTACTTC | CASSKGQVPTYEQYF | TRBV18 | TRBD1 | TRBJ2-7 | NA
TGTGCCAGCAGCTTAGCACAGGGGACCACCGGGGAGCTGTTTTTT | CASSLAQGTTGELFF | TRBV7-2 | TRBD1 | TRBJ2-2 | NA
TGCGCCAGCAGCCAAGATCCGGGGGGGGTAGGCTCCTACAATGAGCAGTACTTC | CASSQDPGGVGSYNEQYF | TRBV4-1 | TRBD2 | TRBJ2-7 | many
TGTGCCATCAGTGAGCTGGGGGAGAGCGTATATAATTCACCCCTCCACTTT | CAISELGESVYNSPLHF | TRBV10-3 | NA | TRBJ1-6 | NA
TGTGCCAGCAGTGAGGGAGGTCTCGTCGGCTACACCTTC | CASSEGGLVGYTF | TRBV2 | NA | TRBJ1-2 | few
TGTGCCACGAAGGCCGGGCGATTGAGATACACTGAAGCTTTCTTT | CATKAGRLRYTEAFF | TRBV6-5 | NA | TRBJ1-1 | NA